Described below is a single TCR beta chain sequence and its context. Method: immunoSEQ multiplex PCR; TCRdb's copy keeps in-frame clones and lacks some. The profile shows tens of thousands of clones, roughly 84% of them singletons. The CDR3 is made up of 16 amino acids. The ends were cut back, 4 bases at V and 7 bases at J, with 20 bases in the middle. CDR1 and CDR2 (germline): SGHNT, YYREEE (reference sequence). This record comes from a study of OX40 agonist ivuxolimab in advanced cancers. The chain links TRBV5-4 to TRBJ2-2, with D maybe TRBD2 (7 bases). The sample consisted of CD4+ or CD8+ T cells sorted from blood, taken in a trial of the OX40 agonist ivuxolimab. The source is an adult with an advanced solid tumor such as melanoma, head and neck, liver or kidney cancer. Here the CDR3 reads CASSPPLGGESGELFF. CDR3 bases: TGTGCCAGCAGCCCGCCCCTAGGGGGGGAAAGCGGGGAGCTGTTTTTT.